The 5 T cell receptor beta chains below come from one sample, sequenced in a study of identical twins. TCRdb called the 5' RACE reads again in MiXCR, with one record for every CDR3 protein. The table lists 450,000 to 600,000 distinct CDR3 sequences, under 25% of them singletons. These data were likewise used in another study, on yellow fever vaccine responses in identical twins.

Material for sequencing was CD4+ T cells sorted from blood. The receptors stem from a woman in her late teens or twenties in good health.

This clonotype has only a few counts. The J gene is TRBJ2-3, the V gene TRBV7-9; either TRBD1 or TRBD2 may supply D (5 bases each). V was trimmed by 3 bases and J by 8 bases, leaving 12 bases between them. The CDR3 has 13 amino acids. The germline gives CDR1 SEHNR, CDR2 FQNEAQ (reference sequence). For the CDR3, the DNA is TGTGCCAGCAGCTTTCGGGGCTTCCCTACGCAGTATTTT. As protein: CASSFRGFPTQYF.

This clonotype was detected only a few times. The chain has TRBV5-1 and TRBJ2-1; D gene uncertain. In germline, CDR1 is SGHRS, CDR2 YFSETQ. The CDR3 is 15 residues long. V lost 3 bases, J lost 0 bases, and 10 bases lay in between. CDR3 sequence: CASSSDAASYNEQFF. CDR3 DNA: TGCGCCAGCAGCTCGGATGCAGCCTCCTACAATGAGCAGTTCTTC. The full variable domain, with the rest looked up from reference TRBV5-1 and TRBJ2-1, is KAGVTQTPRYLIKTRGQQVTLSCSPISGHRSVSWYQQTPGQGLQFLFEYFSETQRNKGNFPGRFSGRQFSNSRSEMNVSTLELGDSALYLCASSSDAASYNEQFFGPGTRLTVL.

Written as DNA, the CDR3 is TGTGCCATCAGTGAGACAGATACGCAGTATTTT. It encodes CAISETDTQYF. J is TRBJ2-3 and V is TRBV10-3; D is uncertain. The CDR3 length is 11 residues. Between the trimmed V and J ends, which lost 2 bases and 3 bases, there was a span of 0 bases. Germline CDR1 is ENHRY and CDR2 is SYGVKD.

The chain is built from TRBV25-1 and TRBJ2-7; D may be TRBD2 (7 bases). CDR3 length equals 15 residues. In germline, CDR1 is MGHDK, CDR2 SYGVNS. V dropped 3 bases and J dropped 0 bases, with 12 bases sitting between them. The CDR3 DNA follows: TGTGCCAGCAGTGATGGGGGGGGCGCCTCCTACGAGCAGTACTTC. Its protein is CASSDGGGASYEQYF.

This chain joins TRBV5-1 and TRBJ2-5, with D maybe TRBD1 (5 bases). CDR1 and CDR2 (germline): SGHRS, YFSETQ. Trimming took 7 bases from V and 2 from J, leaving 12 bases between them. The CDR3 contains 13 residues. CDR3 protein: CASFQGQQETQYF. Written as DNA, the CDR3 is TGCGCCAGCTTCCAGGGTCAACAAGAGACCCAGTACTTC.